What follows are 3 T cell receptor beta chains derived from one specimen sequenced in a study of T cell repertoires in cytomegalovirus infection (dated by TCRdb to between 2018 and 2020). The sequencer listed for this sample is Illumina HiSeq 1500. TCRdb's own reprocessing of the public reads used fastp at Q25 and MiXCR and kept productive beta chains. CDR3 protein sequences are deduplicated, and each keeps its most common genes and DNA. The sample profile shows about 140,000 distinct CDR3 sequences; roughly 6% of them were found once. The top ten clonotypes cover about a sixth of the sample. The sample consisted of PBMCs. The receptors here all came from a human donor in good health (CMV status not recorded). Some clones in this sample may be carry-over from other donors' samples.

This clonotype was found many times. This sequence joins TRBV20-1 and TRBJ2-4; TRBD2 matches at 16 bases. Trimming took 6 bases from V and 1 from J; bases not matched to a gene: 3. CDR1 and CDR2 from the germline V gene are DFQATT and SNEGSKA (reference sequence). The CDR3 spans 16 residues. In DNA form, the CDR3 reads TGCAGTGCGGGGACTAGCGGGGGGGCGGCCAAAAACATTCAGTACTTC. The encoded protein is CSAGTSGGAAKNIQYF.

This clonotype was seen at least ten times. V usage is TRBV6-2 or TRBV6-3 and J usage is TRBJ2-1, with TRBD2 identical over 7 bases. Germline CDR1 MNHEY, CDR2 SVGEGT. V dropped 0 bases and J dropped 5; count of bases not matched to a gene: 13. CDR3 size: 18 residues. CDR3 DNA: TGTGCCAGCAGTTACTCACGGGACTATTTATTAGTCAACAATGAGCAGTTCTTC. Its translation is CASSYSRDYLLVNNEQFF.

This clonotype was seen repeatedly, ten times or more. The chain is built from TRBV20-1 and TRBJ2-5; 14 bases agree with TRBD2. Trimming at V came to 4 bases and at J to 1 base, leaving 8 bases not matched to a gene. Germline V lookup: CDR1 DFQATT, CDR2 SNEGSKA (reference sequence). CDR3 length equals 17 residues. The CDR3 coding sequence is TGCAGTGCTATCGAGGGGACTAGCGGGGGATTCCAAGAGACCCAGTACTTC. Encoded protein: CSAIEGTSGGFQETQYF.